The 8 T cell receptor beta chains in this list originate from one sample, sequenced in a study of OX40 agonist ivuxolimab in advanced cancers. The table came from immunoSEQ multiplex PCR; TCRdb's copy has only in-frame clones and leaves some out. The table shows tens of thousands of clones, with under 95% occurring only once. The sample consisted of CD4+ or CD8+ T cells sorted from blood, taken in a trial of the OX40 agonist ivuxolimab. The receptors were sampled from an adult with an advanced solid tumor such as melanoma, head and neck, liver or kidney cancer.

This clone was seen only once. Sequence at one end of the junction differs from germline and may be a read error. The V and J genes are TRBV7-7 and TRBJ2-3, with D tentatively TRBD2 (6 bases). The CDR3 contains 13 residues. Looked up from germline, CDR1 is SSHAT and CDR2 is FNYEAQ (reference sequence). The CDR3 bases are TGTGCTAGCAGCCGCGGGACGGAAGATACGCAGTATTTT. It translates to CASSRGTEDTQYF.

Note on this clone: The DNA is omitted, as the CDR3 cannot be located on it reliably, and the CDR3 follows TCRdb's listing. This chain links TRBV28 with TRBJ2-3; no DNA check was done on the table's D call, TRBD1. The V gene's germline CDR1 is MDHEN and CDR2 SYDVKM. Counting both end residues, the CDR3 totals 13 amino acids. The CDR3 region is CASSFGSGDTQYF.

The rearrangement links TRBV7-9 to TRBJ2-7; no firm D call. Germline V lookup: CDR1 SEHNR, CDR2 FQNEAQ (reference sequence). There are 14 residues in the CDR3. Trimming removed 5 bases from V and 0 bases from J, with 11 bases in between. The chain's CDR3 is CASSPRTNSYEQYF. The CDR3 DNA sequence: TGTGCCAGCAGCCCTCGGACCAACTCCTACGAGCAGTACTTC.

The chain's CDR3 is CASSAGGGEQYF. The CDR3 bases are TGTGCCAGCAGCGCGGGTGGGGGCGAGCAGTACTTC. The chain joins TRBV9 to TRBJ2-7; either TRBD1 or TRBD2 may supply D (5 bases each). CDR3 length: 12 amino acids. The V end lost 3 bases, the J end lost 6 bases, and 10 bases lay between the germline ends. Germline V CDR1 and CDR2: SGDLS, YYNGEE.

This rearrangement joins TRBV25-1 to TRBJ2-5; TRBD1 matches 8 bases. The CDR3 contains 11 residues. With 11 bases clipped from V and 7 bases from J, the junction kept 6 bases outside the gene matches. Germline V lookup: CDR1 MGHDK, CDR2 SYGVNS. The CDR3 nucleotides read TGTGCCGGACAGGGAGGTGCGACCCAGTACTTC. The encoded protein is CAGQGGATQYF.

V is TRBV5-1 and J is TRBJ1-1, with a tentative D call TRBD1 (5 bases). Trimming took off 5 bases at V and 7 bases at J, with 9 bases between the two ends. The CDR3 totals 11 residues. From germline, CDR1 is SGHRS and CDR2 YFSETQ. The CDR3 is CASRVGLEAFF. In DNA form, the CDR3 reads TGCGCCAGCAGGGTGGGACTTGAAGCTTTCTTT. The full variable domain, rest sourced from reference TRBV5-1 and TRBJ1-1, is KAGVTQTPRYLIKTRGQQVTLSCSPISGHRSVSWYQQTPGQGLQFLFEYFSETQRNKGNFPGRFSGRQFSNSRSEMNVSTLELGDSALYLCASRVGLEAFFGQGTRLTVV.

V and J are TRBV25-1 and TRBJ1-2, with TRBD1 as a possible D gene (6 bases). Trimming pared 1 base from V and 6 bases from J, leaving 12 bases between. Germline values: CDR1 MGHDK, CDR2 SYGVNS. The CDR3 is 14 residues long. The CDR3: CASSESNGGNGYTF. DNA for the CDR3: TGTGCCAGCAGTGAATCTAATGGGGGCAATGGCTACACCTTC.

The gene calls are TRBV13 and TRBJ2-4; either TRBD1 or TRBD2 may fit D (6 bases each). The V and J ends lost 4 bases and 8 bases respectively, with 15 bases between them. Germline V lookup: CDR1 PRHDT, CDR2 FYEKMQ (reference sequence). The CDR3 is 14 amino acids. CDR3 region: CASSSVNRGDIQYF. The CDR3 DNA sequence: TGTGCCAGCAGCTCCGTTAATAGGGGGGACATTCAGTACTTC.